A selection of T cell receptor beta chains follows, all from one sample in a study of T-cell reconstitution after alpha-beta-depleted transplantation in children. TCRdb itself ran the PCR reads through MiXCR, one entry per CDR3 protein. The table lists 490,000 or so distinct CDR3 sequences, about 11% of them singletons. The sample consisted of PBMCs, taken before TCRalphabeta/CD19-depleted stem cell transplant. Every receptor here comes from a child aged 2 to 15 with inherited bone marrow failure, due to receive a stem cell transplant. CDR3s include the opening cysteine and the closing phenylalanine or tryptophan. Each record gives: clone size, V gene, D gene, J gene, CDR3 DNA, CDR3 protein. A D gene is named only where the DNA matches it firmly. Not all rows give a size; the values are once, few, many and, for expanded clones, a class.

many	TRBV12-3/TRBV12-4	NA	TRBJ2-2	TGTGCCAGCAGTTTAGAAGGCAGGGAGGAGCTGTTTTTT	CASSLEGREELFF
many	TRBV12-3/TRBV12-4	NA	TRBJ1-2	TGTGCCAGCAGTTTAGGCAGTAAAGGCTACACCTTC	CASSLGSKGYTF
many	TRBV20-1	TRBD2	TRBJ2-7	TGCAGTGCTACTAGCGGGAGCTACGAGCAGTACTTC	CSATSGSYEQYF
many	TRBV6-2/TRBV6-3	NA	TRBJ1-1	TGTGCCAGCAGCCTGACACTGAACACTGAAGCTTTCTTT	CASSLTLNTEAFF
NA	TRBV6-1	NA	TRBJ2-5	TGTGCCAGCAGGGCGGGACTTCTCCCGGAGACCCAGTACTTC	CASRAGLLPETQYF
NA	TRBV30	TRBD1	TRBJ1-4	TGTGCCTGGACCCTTCCGGGACAGTTAAATGAAAAACTGTTTTTT	CAWTLPGQLNEKLFF
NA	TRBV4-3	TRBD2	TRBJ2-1	TGCGCCGGCAGCCGAGAACCGGGGACTAGCGGGAGAAATGAGCAGTTCTTC	CAGSREPGTSGRNEQFF
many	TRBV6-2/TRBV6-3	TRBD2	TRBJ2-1	TGTGCCAGCAGTTCAGGGACTACAAATGAGCAGTTCTTC	CASSSGTTNEQFF
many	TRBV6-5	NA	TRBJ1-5	TGTGCCAGCAGTTACGGGTATAGCAATCAGCCCCAGCATTTT	CASSYGYSNQPQHF
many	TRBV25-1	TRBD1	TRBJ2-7	TGTGCCAGCAGTGAATGGGGGACAGGGGGGTACGAGCAGTACTTC	CASSEWGTGGYEQYF
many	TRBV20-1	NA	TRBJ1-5	TGCAGTGCTAGAGATCTTCGGGGGGACCATCAGCCCCAGCATTTT	CSARDLRGDHQPQHF
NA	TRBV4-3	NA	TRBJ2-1	TGCGCCAGCAGCGCACCCCGGGACAAGCAGTTCTTC	CASSAPRDKQFF
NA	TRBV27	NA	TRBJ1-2	TGTGCCAGCAGTTTCGCGGGGGCGGGGGGCTACACCTTC	CASSFAGAGGYTF
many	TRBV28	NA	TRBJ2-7	TGTGCCAGCAGTTTAACTCTTACACTCCAGGGTAATGTCCACGAGCAGTACTTC	CASSLTLTLQGNVHEQYF
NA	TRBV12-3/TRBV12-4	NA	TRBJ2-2	TGTGCCAGCAGTTTAATTTTTCTGTACGGTGGCATTAGACTCACCGGGGAGCTGTTTTTT	CASSLIFLYGGIRLTGELFF
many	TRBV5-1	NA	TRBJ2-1	TGCGCCAGCAGCGGTGGTGGGGTTTCGGATGAGCAGTTCTTC	CASSGGGVSDEQFF
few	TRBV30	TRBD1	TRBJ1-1	TGTGCCTGGACCGGGACAGTCTTGAACACTGAAGCTTTCTTT	CAWTGTVLNTEAFF
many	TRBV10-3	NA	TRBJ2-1	TGTGCCATCAGTGTGTCACAGTACAATGAGCAGTTCTTC	CAISVSQYNEQFF
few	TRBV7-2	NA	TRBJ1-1	TGTGCCAGCGAACTCCGGTCGGGGACCACTGAAGCTTTCTTT	CASELRSGTTEAFF
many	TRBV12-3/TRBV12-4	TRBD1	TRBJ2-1	TGTGCCAGCCGAAATCCGGGACAGGAGGCAAATGAGCAGTTCTTC	CASRNPGQEANEQFF
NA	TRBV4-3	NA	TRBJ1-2	TGCGCCAGCAGCCAAGACTTTGGGGGCTGGAACTATGGCTACACCTTC	CASSQDFGGWNYGYTF
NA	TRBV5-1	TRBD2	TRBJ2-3	TGCGCCAGCAGCTTGCTAGCGGGAGGGCACACAGATACGCAGTATTTT	CASSLLAGGHTDTQYF
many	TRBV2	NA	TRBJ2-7	TGTGCCAGCAGTGAAAGCAGGTTGAGCGAGCAGTACTTC	CASSESRLSEQYF
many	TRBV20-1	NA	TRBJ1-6	TGCAGTGCTACACCGGAGAGTTCCAATCATTCACCCCTCCACTTT	CSATPESSNHSPLHF
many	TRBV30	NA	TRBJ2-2	TGTGCCTGGTGTCCCGGGACTTATAACACCGGGGAGCTGTTTTTT	CAWCPGTYNTGELFF
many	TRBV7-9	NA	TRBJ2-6	TGTGCCAGCGGTCTACAGCTCTCTGGGGCCAACGTCCTGACTTTC	CASGLQLSGANVLTF
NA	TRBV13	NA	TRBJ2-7	TGTGCCAGCAGCTTAATCCAGGACAGCGAGCAGTACTTC	CASSLIQDSEQYF
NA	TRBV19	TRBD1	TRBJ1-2	TGTGCCAGTAGTATTTTCCCCCCCAGGGGGGGCGGCTACACCTTC	CASSIFPPRGGGYTF
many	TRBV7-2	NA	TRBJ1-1	TGTGCCAGCAGCCACCGACGGGTGACTGAAGCTTTCTTT	CASSHRRVTEAFF
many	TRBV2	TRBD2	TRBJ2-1	TGTGCCAGCAGTGAGCGGGAGGCAGCCTACAATGAGCAGTTCTTC	CASSEREAAYNEQFF
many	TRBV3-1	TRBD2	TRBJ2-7	TGTGCCAGCAGCCAAAACAGCGGGAGGGCCAGGAACGAGCAGTACTTC	CASSQNSGRARNEQYF
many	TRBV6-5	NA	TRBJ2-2	TGTGCCAGCAGTTGGGGGAGCGAAACCGGGGAGCTGTTTTTT	CASSWGSETGELFF
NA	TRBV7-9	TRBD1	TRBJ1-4	TGTGCCAGCAGCGCTGAAGGACAGGGGAGAGAGGAGAAACTGTTTTTT	CASSAEGQGREEKLFF
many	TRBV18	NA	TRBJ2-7	TGTGCCAGCTCACCAGCGACGCAGTACGAGCAGTACTTC	CASSPATQYEQYF
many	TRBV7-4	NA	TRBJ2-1	TGTGCCAGCAGCTTATCTTTGGATGAGCAGTTCTTC	CASSLSLDEQFF
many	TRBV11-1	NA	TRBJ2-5	TGTGCCAGCAGCCACCCTCCCTGGAGGGAAAAGAGCTGGAACCAAGAGACCCAGTACTTC	CASSHPPWREKSWNQETQYF
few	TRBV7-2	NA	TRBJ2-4	TGTGCCAGCAGCTTTAATGAGGGCGAAACCAAAAACATTCAGTACTTC	CASSFNEGETKNIQYF